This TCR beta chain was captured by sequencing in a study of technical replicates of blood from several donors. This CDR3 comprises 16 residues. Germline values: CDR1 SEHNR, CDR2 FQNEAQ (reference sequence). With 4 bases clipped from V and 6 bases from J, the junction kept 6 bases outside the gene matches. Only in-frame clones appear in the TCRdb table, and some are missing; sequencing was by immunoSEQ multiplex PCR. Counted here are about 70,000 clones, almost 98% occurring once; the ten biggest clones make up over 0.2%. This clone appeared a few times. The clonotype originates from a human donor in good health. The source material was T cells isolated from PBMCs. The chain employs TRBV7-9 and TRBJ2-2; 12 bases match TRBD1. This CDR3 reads CASSSGTGGASGELFF. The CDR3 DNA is TGTGCCAGCAGCTCTGGGACAGGGGGCGCATCCGGGGAGCTGTTTTTT.